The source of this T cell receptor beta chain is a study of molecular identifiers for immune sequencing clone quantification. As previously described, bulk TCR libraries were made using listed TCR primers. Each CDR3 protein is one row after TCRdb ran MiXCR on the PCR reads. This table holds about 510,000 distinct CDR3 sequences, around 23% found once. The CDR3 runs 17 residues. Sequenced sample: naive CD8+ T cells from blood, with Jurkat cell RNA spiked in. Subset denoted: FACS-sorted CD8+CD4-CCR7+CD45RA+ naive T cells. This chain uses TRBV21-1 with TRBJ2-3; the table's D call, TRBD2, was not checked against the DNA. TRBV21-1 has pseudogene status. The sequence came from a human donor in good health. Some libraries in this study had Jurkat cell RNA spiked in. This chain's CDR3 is CASSKDTSGGAADTQYF. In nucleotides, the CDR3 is TGTGCCAGCAGCAAAGATACTAGCGGGGGGGCCGCAGATACGCAGTATTTT.